Listed here are 27 T cell receptor beta chains from one sample, sequenced in a study of OX40 agonist ivuxolimab in advanced cancers. The table came from immunoSEQ multiplex PCR; TCRdb's copy has only in-frame clones and leaves some out. The repertoire consists of about 22,000 clones, with approximately 90% occurring once and the leading ten covering roughly 25%. The source material was CD4+ or CD8+ T cells sorted from blood, sampled in a trial of the OX40 agonist ivuxolimab. Receptor source: an adult with an advanced solid tumor such as melanoma, head and neck, liver or kidney cancer.

The chain recombines TRBV5-6 with TRBJ1-4; tentative D call: TRBD1 (6 bases). Germline loops: CDR1 SGHDT, CDR2 YYEEEE. The CDR3 has 16 residues. V lost 4 bases and J 3 bases, leaving 16 bases between the germline ends. For the CDR3, the DNA is TGTGCCAGCAGCACCCCGGGAGAGGGGGCTAATGAAAAACTGTTTTTT. Translated, it gives CASSTPGEGANEKLFF. Complete variable domain (other parts from reference TRBV5-6 and TRBJ1-4): DAGVTQSPTHLIKTRGQQVTLRCSPKSGHDTVSWYQQALGQGPQFIFQYYEEEERQRGNFPDRFSGHQFPNYSSELNVNALLLGDSALYLCASSTPGEGANEKLFFGSGTQLSVL.

The CDR3 nucleotides read TGTGCCGTTAGACGGGTCAATGAGCAGTTCTTC. Its protein is CAVRRVNEQFF. This chain uses TRBV19 with TRBJ2-1; no clear D gene. Per germline, CDR1 LNHDA and CDR2 SQIVND (reference sequence). This CDR3 has 11 amino acids. Trimming removed 11 bases from V and 6 bases from J, with 11 bases in between.

V and J are TRBV7-2 and TRBJ2-5, with D unclear. From germline, CDR1 is SGHTA and CDR2 FQGNSA. Trimming took 5 bases from V and 3 from J, leaving 7 bases between them. The CDR3 runs 12 residues. The CDR3 nucleotides read TGTGCCAGCAGCGGTCGGGAAGAGACCCAGTACTTC. It encodes CASSGREETQYF.

The chain joins TRBV7-9 to TRBJ2-1, with 8 bases matching TRBD2. V was pared by 5 bases and J by 8 bases, with 14 bases of the junction left unmatched. The CDR3 is 16 residues long. In germline, CDR1 is SEHNR, CDR2 FQNEAQ (reference sequence). CDR3 amino acids: CASSRGPSPGGDEQFF. CDR3 DNA sequence: TGTGCCAGCAGCCGAGGGCCTAGCCCGGGAGGGGATGAGCAGTTCTTC.

This clone was seen a few times. The chain carries TRBV7-9 and TRBJ1-5; 8 nucleotides line up with TRBD1. J was trimmed by 6 bases and V by 6 bases; bases with no gene match: 4. CDR3 length: 13 amino acids. Germline V gene sequence: CDR1 SEHNR, CDR2 FQNEAQ (reference sequence). The CDR3 region has the DNA TGTGCCAGCAGTGGACAGGGAGGTCAGCCCCAGCATTTT. It codes for CASSGQGGQPQHF.

The chain links TRBV7-6 to TRBJ2-2; D gene uncertain. Trimming removed 7 bases at V and 5 bases at J, with 8 bases between. CDR1 and CDR2 (germline): SGHVS, FNYEAQ. This CDR3 contains 12 residues. CDR3 sequence (DNA): TGTGCCAGCAAGGGCCCTACCGGGGAGCTGTTTTTT. It is translated as CASKGPTGELFF.

This chain joins TRBV27 and TRBJ2-7; TRBD1 matches 9 bases. With 6 bases clipped from V and 6 bases from J, the junction kept 9 bases outside the gene matches. The CDR3 spans 14 residues. Germline lookup yields CDR1 MNHEY and CDR2 SMNVEV (reference sequence). Here the CDR3 DNA reads TGTGCCAGCAGCAGGGGACAGGGCCGCAGCGAGCAGTACTTC. Residues: CASSRGQGRSEQYF.

This chain connects TRBV23-1 to TRBJ2-7; 9 bases align to TRBD2. TRBV23-1 is treated as an ORF (open reading frame) with a function not yet certain. The CDR3 is 15 amino acids. V gave up 4 bases and J gave up 6 bases; unmatched junction bases: 10. CDR3 DNA: TGCGCCAGCAGTCTAACGGCGGGGGGGTTCCCCGAGCAGTACTTC. The encoded protein is CASSLTAGGFPEQYF.

The chain recombines TRBV5-6 with TRBJ2-2, with TRBD1 as a possible D gene (6 bases). Trimming took 0 bases from V and 6 from J, leaving 6 bases between them. The CDR3 loop spans 13 amino acids. Germline lookup yields CDR1 SGHDT and CDR2 YYEEEE. CDR3 loop: CASSLGGPGELFF. CDR3 DNA sequence: TGTGCCAGCAGCTTGGGGGGGCCCGGGGAGCTGTTTTTT.

The chain is built from TRBV15 and TRBJ1-5; D gene unclear. There are 15 residues in the CDR3. Trimming took 0 bases from V and 5 from J, leaving 11 bases between them. Germline V gene sequence: CDR1 LNHNV, CDR2 YYDKDF (reference sequence). The CDR3: CATSRDRAAYQPQHF. The CDR3, as DNA: TGTGCCACCAGCAGAGATCGGGCAGCTTATCAGCCCCAGCATTTT.

V is TRBV29-1 and J is TRBJ2-3; 10 nucleotides agree with TRBD2. Unmatched junction bases numbered 15, after V lost 4 bases and J lost 2 bases. This CDR3 is 18 amino acids long. The germline V gene encodes CDR1 SQVTM and CDR2 ANQGSEA. CDR3 residues: CSVVVSFGLAEDTDTQYF. For the CDR3, the DNA is TGCAGCGTTGTCGTTTCCTTCGGACTAGCGGAAGACACAGATACGCAGTATTTT.

This clone was observed a single time. This chain connects TRBV19 to TRBJ2-7, with D hard to call. Trimming stripped 5 bases from V and 0 bases from J, with 14 bases between. Germline CDR1 reads LNHDA; CDR2 reads SQIVND (reference sequence). The CDR3 is made up of 15 amino acids. CDR3 loop: CASSPTGVPSYEQYF. CDR3 coding DNA: TGTGCCAGTAGTCCTACTGGGGTCCCCTCCTACGAGCAGTACTTC.

The chain employs TRBV7-9 and TRBJ2-1, with TRBD2 matching over 8 bases. The CDR3 extends over 16 amino acids. Germline CDR1 SEHNR, CDR2 FQNEAQ (reference sequence). The trim removed 4 bases at V and 7 bases at J, leaving 12 bases unmatched. CDR3 nucleotide sequence: TGTGCCAGCAGCTATCGGAGCGGGAGAGAGAGAAATGAGCAGTTCTTC. The encoded protein is CASSYRSGRERNEQFF.

V gene TRBV7-3 combines with J gene TRBJ2-2; 9 nucleotides line up with TRBD2. From germline, CDR1 is SGHTA and CDR2 FQGTGA. The J segment lost 7 bases and the V segment lost 5 bases, leaving 20 bases of the junction unmatched. This CDR3 has 19 amino acids. CDR3 loop: CASSPKGPQREVYSGELFF. The CDR3 coding sequence is TGTGCCAGCAGCCCCAAAGGTCCCCAGCGGGAGGTCTATAGCGGGGAGCTGTTTTTT.

This chain links TRBV4-1 with TRBJ1-1; D uncertain. Germline lookup yields CDR1 MGHRA and CDR2 YSYEKL. The CDR3 length is 14 residues. Trimming pared 4 bases from V and 6 bases from J, leaving 15 bases between. This CDR3 reads CASSLRVGVAEAFF. The CDR3 nucleotides are TGCGCCAGCAGCCTACGAGTGGGCGTAGCTGAAGCTTTCTTT.

This chain joins TRBV6-1 and TRBJ2-2; 9 bases are a match to TRBD2. The trim removed 6 bases at V and 7 bases at J, leaving 9 bases unmatched. Germline assignment: CDR1 MNHNS and CDR2 SASEGT. The CDR3 sequence is 15 residues long. The CDR3 DNA follows: TGTGCCAGCAGAGGAATTAGCGGGAGAGGCGGGGAGCTGTTTTTT. Residues: CASRGISGRGGELFF.

The chain carries TRBV11-2 and TRBJ2-3; D gene ambiguous. The CDR3 has 14 residues. Trimming shortened V by 6 bases and J by 2 bases, and 12 bases separated the two germline ends. Germline assignment: CDR1 SGHAT and CDR2 FQNNGV. CDR3 sequence reads: CASRGRGTTDTQYF. The CDR3 DNA is TGTGCCAGCAGGGGCCGTGGAACCACAGATACGCAGTATTTT.

The chain uses TRBV9 and TRBJ1-3; D unclear. V lost 6 bases and J 4 bases, leaving 5 bases between the germline ends. This CDR3 comprises 11 residues. Germline assignment: CDR1 SGDLS and CDR2 YYNGEE. DNA for the CDR3: TGTGCCAGCAAGGCCGGAAACACCATATATTTT. Translating gives CASKAGNTIYF.

The gene calls are TRBV11-2 and TRBJ2-7; 12 bases fit TRBD2. CDR3 length: 18 amino acids. With 4 bases clipped from V and 5 bases from J, the junction kept 15 bases outside the gene matches. The germline gives CDR1 SGHAT, CDR2 FQNNGV. CDR3 sequence reads: CASSSPRASGRVRNEQYF. CDR3 coding DNA: TGTGCCAGCAGCTCCCCCCGGGCTAGCGGGAGGGTCAGGAACGAGCAGTACTTC. The full variable domain, in which reference TRBV11-2 and TRBJ2-7 provide the parts outside the CDR3, is EAGVAQSPRYKIIEKRQSVAFWCNPISGHATLYWYQQILGQGPKLLIQFQNNGVVDDSQLPKDRFSAERLKGVDSTLKIQPAKLEDSAVYLCASSSPRASGRVRNEQYFGPGTRLTVT.

This clone was recorded only once. The gene calls are TRBV7-8 and TRBJ1-1; weak D call: TRBD1 (6 bases). The length of the CDR3 is 16 residues. Trimming shortened V by 5 bases and J by 0 bases, and 16 bases separated the two germline ends. CDR1 and CDR2 from the germline V gene are SGHVS and FQNEAQ. This chain's CDR3 is CASSQGQRAMNTEAFF. The DNA for the CDR3 is TGTGCCAGCAGCCAAGGACAGAGAGCCATGAACACTGAAGCTTTCTTT.

The rearrangement joins TRBV6-6 to TRBJ1-6, with D perhaps TRBD1 (5 bases). This CDR3 has 15 residues. Trimming left V 7 bases short and J 0 bases short, with 10 bases between. Germline CDR1 MNHNY, CDR2 SVGAGI (reference sequence). The CDR3 region is CASIGESSYNSPLHF. DNA of the CDR3: TGTGCCAGCATAGGGGAGAGCTCCTATAATTCACCCCTCCACTTT.

This rearrangement joins TRBV15 to TRBJ2-7; D is uncertain. Germline V lookup: CDR1 LNHNV, CDR2 YYDKDF (reference sequence). Trimming pared 0 bases from V and 3 bases from J, leaving 9 bases between. This CDR3 spans 14 amino acids. The CDR3 region is CATSRDRLVYEQYF. In nucleotides, the CDR3 is TGTGCCACCAGCAGAGATCGACTGGTCTACGAGCAGTACTTC.

The rearrangement uses TRBV19 and TRBJ1-6, with no clear D. CDR1 is LNHDA and CDR2 is SQIVND in the germline V gene (reference sequence). The V end lost 4 bases, the J end lost 4 bases, and 8 bases lay between the germline ends. The CDR3 is 14 residues long. DNA of the CDR3: TGTGCCAGTAGTACCGGACGGTATAATTCACCCCTCCACTTT. This encodes CASSTGRYNSPLHF.

This chain joins TRBV6-1 and TRBJ1-2; 8 nucleotides agree with TRBD1. Germline V gives CDR1 MNHNS, CDR2 SASEGT. V lost 2 bases and J lost 8; bases outside the gene matches: 10. This CDR3 spans 15 amino acids. CDR3: CASSEWQGQEEGYTF. The DNA of the CDR3 is TGTGCCAGCAGTGAATGGCAGGGACAGGAGGAGGGCTACACCTTC.

This chain uses TRBV19 with TRBJ1-5, with no clear D. CDR1 and CDR2 from the germline V gene are LNHDA and SQIVND (reference sequence). The CDR3 has 15 residues. V was trimmed by 5 bases and J by 0 bases, leaving 11 bases between them. CDR3 loop: CASSRRAYSNQPQHF. The CDR3 region has the DNA TGTGCCAGTAGTCGAAGAGCTTATAGCAATCAGCCCCAGCATTTT.

To note about this clone: The junction and the germline gene differ at one end; a read error may be behind it. J is TRBJ2-3 and V is TRBV7-7; D unresolved. This CDR3 has 13 amino acids. Germline CDR1 is SSHAT and CDR2 is FNYEAQ (reference sequence). The CDR3 sequence: CASSLRVRDTQYF. For the CDR3, the DNA is TGTGCTAGCAGCTTAAGGGTCAGGGATACGCAGTATTTT.

The chain recombines TRBV4-3 with TRBJ2-1; 7 positions match TRBD1. CDR3 length equals 16 residues. From germline, CDR1 is LGHNA and CDR2 YSLEER. V was clipped by 6 bases and J by 7 bases; unmatched bases: 15. The CDR3 reads CASRLDRATWGNEQFF. The CDR3 DNA sequence: TGCGCCAGCAGGCTCGACAGGGCCACATGGGGAAATGAGCAGTTCTTC.